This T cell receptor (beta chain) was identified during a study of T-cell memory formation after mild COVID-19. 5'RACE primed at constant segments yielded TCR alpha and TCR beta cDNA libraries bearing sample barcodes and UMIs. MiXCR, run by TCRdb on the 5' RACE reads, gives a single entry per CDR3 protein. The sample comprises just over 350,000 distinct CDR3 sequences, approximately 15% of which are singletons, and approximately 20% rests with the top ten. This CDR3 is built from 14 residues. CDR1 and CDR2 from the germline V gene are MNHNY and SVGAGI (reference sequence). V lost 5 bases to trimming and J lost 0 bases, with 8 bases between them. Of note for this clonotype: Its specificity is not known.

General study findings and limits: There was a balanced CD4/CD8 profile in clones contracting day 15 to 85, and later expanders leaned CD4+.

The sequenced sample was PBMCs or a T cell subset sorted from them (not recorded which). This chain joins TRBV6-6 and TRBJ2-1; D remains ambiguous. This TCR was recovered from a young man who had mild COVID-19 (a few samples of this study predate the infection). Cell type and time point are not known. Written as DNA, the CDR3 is TGTGCCAGCAGTGACACGGGCTCCTACAATGAGCAGTTCTTC. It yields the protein CASSDTGSYNEQFF.